Presented here are 21 T cell receptor beta chains from one specimen sequenced in a study of blood T cell repertoires in COVID-19. Method: immunoSEQ multiplex PCR; TCRdb's copy keeps in-frame clones and lacks some. The sample consists of about 180,000 clones, 80% to 90% of them appearing once. The sequencing input was peripheral blood. The source is a man aged 60-69 years with acute or convalescent COVID-19.

The rearrangement uses TRBV5-3 and TRBJ2-7; no clear D gene. TRBV5-3 is known as an ORF, though its function is uncertain. The CDR3 has 14 amino acids. Trimming pared 2 bases from V and 2 bases from J, leaving 11 bases between. The CDR3 region is CARSFCRRTYEQYF. CDR3 in DNA: TGTGCCAGAAGCTTTTGTCGGCGGACCTACGAGCAGTACTTC.

CDR3 region: CASSFDGGYGYTF. In DNA, the CDR3 is TGTGCCAGCAGTTTTGACGGGGGCTATGGCTACACCTTC. This sequence joins TRBV27 and TRBJ1-2; tentative D call: TRBD1 (5 bases). Germline V gene sequence: CDR1 MNHEY, CDR2 SMNVEV (reference sequence). Trimming pared 3 bases from V and 4 bases from J, leaving 9 bases between. The CDR3 is 13 amino acids.

CDR3 residues: CASSEYPRTGEFSETQYF. The CDR3 DNA reads as TGTGCCAGCAGTGAGTACCCTCGGACAGGGGAATTTTCGGAGACCCAGTACTTC. The chain has TRBV25-1 and TRBJ2-5; 9 nucleotides align to TRBD1. V lost 3 bases and J lost 5; bases outside the gene matches: 16. CDR1 and CDR2 (germline): MGHDK, SYGVNS. The CDR3 runs to 18 residues.

The chain recombines TRBV15 with TRBJ2-5; 9 bases align to TRBD2. The germline V gene has CDR1 LNHNV and CDR2 YYDKDF (reference sequence). CDR3 size: 17 residues. V trimming: 0 bases; J trimming: 7 bases; junction bases outside the gene matches: 12. CDR3 loop: CATSRDRGTSTKATQYF. CDR3 bases: TGTGCCACCAGCAGAGATCGGGGGACTAGCACTAAGGCGACCCAGTACTTC.

The CDR3 loop reads CASKRELSSYEQYF. Written as DNA, the CDR3 is TGTGCCAGTAAACGCGAACTAAGCTCCTACGAGCAGTACTTC. The J gene is TRBJ2-7, the V gene TRBV19, with D unclear. The CDR3 is made up of 14 amino acids. Trimming removed 7 bases from V and 0 bases from J, with 13 bases in between. Germline loops: CDR1 LNHDA, CDR2 SQIVND (reference sequence).

The chain links TRBV19 to TRBJ2-2; 7 bases align to TRBD1. The CDR3 is 15 residues long. Losses at the gene ends were 5 bases for V and 0 bases for J; bases not matched to a gene: 3. CDR1 LNHDA and CDR2 SQIVND come from the germline V gene (reference sequence). The CDR3 bases are TGTGCCAGTAGTGACGGGACAGCGAACACCGGGGAGCTGTTTTTT. Protein product: CASSDGTANTGELFF. Full variable domain (outside the CDR3, taken from reference TRBV19 and TRBJ2-2): DGGITQSPKYLFRKEGQNVTLSCEQNLNHDAMYWYRQDPGQGLRLIYYSQIVNDFQKGDIAEGYSVSREKKESFPLTVTSAQKNPTAFYLCASSDGTANTGELFFGEGSRLTVL.

V gene TRBV12-3 or TRBV12-4 combines with J gene TRBJ2-6, with D unclear. The CDR3 is made up of 13 amino acids. The V end was cut by 6 bases, the J end by 2 bases, with 5 bases between. Here the CDR3 DNA reads TGTGCCAGCAGCGGTGCTGGGGCCAACGTCCTGACTTTC. Translating it yields CASSGAGANVLTF.

This rearrangement joins TRBV28 to TRBJ1-1, with D unresolved. V lost 4 bases and J 2 bases, leaving 14 bases between the germline ends. Germline CDR1 reads MDHEN; CDR2 reads SYDVKM. The CDR3 totals 15 residues. The CDR3 sequence: CASSSGWELNTEAFF. CDR3 nucleotide sequence: TGTGCCAGCAGTTCGGGATGGGAATTAAACACTGAAGCTTTCTTT.

This chain joins TRBV3-1 (or the pseudogene TRBV3-2) and TRBJ1-2, with D possibly TRBD1 on 5 matching bases. Germline V gives CDR1 LGHDT, CDR2 YNNKEL (reference sequence). This CDR3 is built from 15 residues. Trimming stripped 1 base from V and 8 bases from J, with 17 bases between. The CDR3 region has the DNA TGTGCCAGCAGCCAAGTAGGGGCACCCGGGTCAGGCTACACCTTC. Its translation: CASSQVGAPGSGYTF.

V gene TRBV6-4 combines with J gene TRBJ2-2; weak D call: TRBD1 (5 bases). Germline assignment: CDR1 MRHNA and CDR2 SNTAGT. The V gene lost 6 bases and the J gene lost 2 bases, with 10 bases spanning the gap. CDR3 length: 14 amino acids. The CDR3 here is CASRDQGNTGELFF. CDR3 DNA: TGTGCCAGCAGAGACCAGGGTAACACCGGGGAGCTGTTTTTT.

This clone was picked up many times. The chain is built from TRBV7-9 and TRBJ2-3; 8 bases line up with TRBD2. The germline CDR1 and CDR2 sequences are SEHNR and FQNEAQ (reference sequence). The CDR3 spans 15 residues. V gave up 1 base and J gave up 3 bases; unmatched junction bases: 3. Here the CDR3 DNA reads TGTGCCAGCAGCTTAGGGTCTAGCGGGACAGATACGCAGTATTTT. Translated, it gives CASSLGSSGTDTQYF.

The genes are TRBV5-1 and TRBJ1-4, with TRBD1 as a possible D gene (6 bases). Germline loops: CDR1 SGHRS, CDR2 YFSETQ. The germline V and J ends were trimmed by 4 bases and 8 bases, with 18 bases remaining between them. This CDR3 is built from 15 residues. The CDR3 bases are TGCGCCAGCAGCCCCGGTGCGGGGGCTGAAGAAAAACTGTTTTTT. Its translation: CASSPGAGAEEKLFF.

CDR3 protein: CASSLAPAGATEAFF. The CDR3 DNA reads as TGTGCCAGCAGCTTAGCGCCCGCAGGGGCTACTGAAGCTTTCTTT. The V call is TRBV7-2, the J call TRBJ1-1, with D maybe TRBD1 (6 bases). The CDR3 is 15 residues long. CDR1 is SGHTA and CDR2 is FQGNSA in the germline V gene. V dropped 0 bases and J dropped 5 bases, with 13 bases sitting between them. Supplemented by reference TRBV7-2 and TRBJ1-1, the full variable domain reads GAGVSQSPSNKVTEKGKDVELRCDPISGHTALYWYRQSLGQGLEFLIYFQGNSAPDKSGLPSDRFSAERTGGSVSTLTIQRTQQEDSAVYLCASSLAPAGATEAFFGQGTRLTVV.

J is TRBJ2-1 and V is TRBV19, with D possibly matching TRBD2 (6 bases). Germline V lookup: CDR1 LNHDA, CDR2 SQIVND (reference sequence). The CDR3 extends over 18 amino acids. V was pared by 5 bases and J by 3 bases, with 23 bases between. CDR3 amino acids: CASSPTRRSAGFYNEQFF. In DNA form, the CDR3 reads TGTGCCAGTAGTCCCACCCGAAGAAGCGCGGGATTCTACAATGAGCAGTTCTTC. The full variable domain, its missing parts supplied by reference TRBV19 and TRBJ2-1, is DGGITQSPKYLFRKEGQNVTLSCEQNLNHDAMYWYRQDPGQGLRLIYYSQIVNDFQKGDIAEGYSVSREKKESFPLTVTSAQKNPTAFYLCASSPTRRSAGFYNEQFFGPGTRLTVL.

This clone was observed a single time. The V and J genes are TRBV28 and TRBJ2-4, with D possibly TRBD2 on 7 matching bases. V lost 4 bases, J lost 1 base, and 14 bases lay in between. CDR3 length equals 16 residues. Germline CDR1 reads MDHEN; CDR2 reads SYDVKM. The CDR3 reads CASSSIGGGAKNIQYF. DNA of the CDR3: TGTGCCAGCAGTTCGATAGGGGGAGGGGCCAAAAACATTCAGTACTTC. Looking up the rest from reference TRBV28 and TRBJ2-4 gives the full variable domain: DVKVTQSSRYLVKRTGEKVFLECVQDMDHENMFWYRQDPGLGLRLIYFSYDVKMKEKGDIPEGYSVSREKKERFSLILESASTNQTSMYLCASSSIGGGAKNIQYFGAGTRLSVL.

Only a few counts were recorded for this clone. The chain has TRBV15 and TRBJ2-7; 10 positions match TRBD1. Per germline, CDR1 LNHNV and CDR2 YYDKDF (reference sequence). This CDR3 is built from 16 residues. The J segment lost 5 bases and the V segment lost 0 bases, leaving 7 bases of the junction unmatched. The DNA for the CDR3 is TGTGCCACCAGCAGAGATATGGGACAGGGGACCCACGAGCAGTACTTC. Its translation is CATSRDMGQGTHEQYF.

This clone has a single count. The chain links TRBV28 to TRBJ2-7, with D possibly TRBD1 on 7 matching bases. Germline V gives CDR1 MDHEN, CDR2 SYDVKM. This CDR3 spans 15 amino acids. V shed 1 base and J shed 2 bases, with 12 bases lying between them. DNA for the CDR3: TGTGCCAGCAGTTTATATGGCAGGGGGGCCTACGAGCAGTACTTC. Encoded protein: CASSLYGRGAYEQYF.

V and J are TRBV25-1 and TRBJ2-1, with D uncertain. CDR1 MGHDK and CDR2 SYGVNS come from the germline V gene. This CDR3 contains 15 residues. The V gene lost 1 base and the J gene lost 4 bases, with 11 bases spanning the gap. The CDR3 DNA follows: TGTGCCAGCAGTGAATTTTCCGAGGAATACAATGAGCAGTTCTTC. Encoded protein: CASSEFSEEYNEQFF.

V gene TRBV19 combines with J gene TRBJ1-6; D call uncertain. V was clipped by 2 bases and J by 7 bases, with 12 bases between them. This CDR3 spans 15 amino acids. Germline V gene lookup returns CDR1 LNHDA and CDR2 SQIVND (reference sequence). CDR3 DNA sequence: TGTGCCAGTAGTATAACTCCGGGAGACAATTCACCCCTCCACTTT. Encoded protein: CASSITPGDNSPLHF.

The rearrangement joins TRBV5-8 to TRBJ2-1; the match to TRBD1 covers 12 bases. V lost 0 bases and J lost 9; bases outside the gene matches: 4. The germline gives CDR1 SGHTS, CDR2 YDEGEE. CDR3 length: 15 amino acids. The DNA for the CDR3 is TGTGCCAGCAGCTTGGGGGGACAGGGGGCGCGTGAGCAGTTCTTC. Residues: CASSLGGQGAREQFF.

This clone was detected only once. The genes are TRBV7-3 and TRBJ2-1, with TRBD1 matching 10 bases. The CDR3 runs to 15 residues. V lost 5 bases and J lost 2; bases outside the gene matches: 3. Per the germline V gene, CDR1 is SGHTA and CDR2 is FQGTGA. The CDR3 here is CASSPGQGTYNEQFF. The DNA of the CDR3 is TGTGCCAGCAGCCCGGGACAGGGGACCTACAATGAGCAGTTCTTC. The full variable domain, completed using reference TRBV7-3 and TRBJ2-1, is GAGVSQTPSNKVTEKGKYVELRCDPISGHTALYWYRQSLGQGPEFLIYFQGTGAADDSGLPNDRFFAVRPEGSVSTLKIQRTERGDSAVYLCASSPGQGTYNEQFFGPGTRLTVL.